These 16 T cell receptor beta chains originate from one sample sequenced in a study of blood T cell repertoires in COVID-19. Clones were sequenced by immunoSEQ multiplex PCR, and TCRdb holds only the in-frame ones, with some missing. The sample includes around 83,000 clones, around 87% seen only once; the top ten take under 8.5%. Sequencing was carried out using peripheral blood. The receptors come from a man aged 80 or over with active or convalescent COVID-19.

The chain has TRBV25-1 and TRBJ2-2; 8 positions match TRBD1. Germline V CDR1 and CDR2: MGHDK, SYGVNS. V lost 7 bases and J lost 7; bases outside the gene matches: 2. The CDR3 is 12 amino acids. The CDR3 DNA reads TGTGCCAGCACAGGGGGCGTCGGGGAGCTGTTTTTT. Its translation is CASTGGVGELFF.

The gene calls are TRBV5-1 and TRBJ2-3; 8 bases line up with TRBD2. J was trimmed by 4 bases and V by 1 base; bases with no gene match: 8. Germline assignment: CDR1 SGHRS and CDR2 YFSETQ. CDR3 size: 16 residues. The CDR3 loop reads CASSLTSGLVADTQYF. CDR3 nucleotides: TGCGCCAGCAGCTTGACGTCGGGACTAGTGGCAGATACGCAGTATTTT.

The J gene is TRBJ1-6, the V gene TRBV19; weak D call: TRBD1 (6 bases). Trimming stripped 3 bases from V and 3 bases from J, with 12 bases between. Germline V lookup: CDR1 LNHDA, CDR2 SQIVND (reference sequence). The length of the CDR3 is 16 residues. The CDR3 region has the DNA TGTGCCAGTAGTATGACCGGACAGTTCTATAATTCACCCCTCCACTTT. Amino acids: CASSMTGQFYNSPLHF.

The gene calls are TRBV3-1 (or the pseudogene TRBV3-2) and TRBJ2-3, with D possibly TRBD2 on 6 matching bases. CDR1 and CDR2 from the germline V gene are LGHDT and YNNKEL (reference sequence). The ends were cut back, 0 bases at V and 3 bases at J, with 13 bases in the middle. This CDR3 region has 16 residues. CDR3 region: CASSQDPAGKTDTQYF. CDR3 nucleotide sequence: TGTGCCAGCAGCCAAGATCCGGCGGGGAAGACAGATACGCAGTATTTT.

The chain has TRBV10-2 and TRBJ1-2; TRBD1 matches 8 bases. V lost 2 bases to trimming and J lost 7 bases; unmatched junction nucleotides: 3. Germline V gives CDR1 WSHSY, CDR2 SAAADI. The CDR3 has 13 residues. CDR3 in amino acids: CASSENRGSGYTF. The DNA of the CDR3 is TGCGCCAGCAGTGAGAACAGGGGGTCTGGCTACACCTTC.

Of note for this clone: The sample carries other DNA sequences with the same CDR3. The rearrangement links TRBV10-3 to TRBJ2-3; TRBD2 is a possible D gene (7 bases). The germline V gene encodes CDR1 ENHRY and CDR2 SYGVKD. The CDR3 is 13 amino acids. V gave up 7 bases and J gave up 6 bases, with 14 bases separating them. The CDR3 DNA is TGTGCCATCAAAGGGGGGGCTTCCGATACGCAGTATTTT. Translation: CAIKGGASDTQYF.

The chain joins TRBV15 to TRBJ2-7, with D possibly matching TRBD2 (6 bases). The germline gives CDR1 LNHNV, CDR2 YYDKDF (reference sequence). The CDR3 has 15 residues. V was shortened by 4 bases and J by 4 bases, with 17 bases between the two germline ends. CDR3 bases: TGTGCCACCAGCAAAGACCGGGACTGGCCTTACGAGCAGTACGTC. As protein: CATSKDRDWPYEQYV.

The chain uses TRBV6-1 and TRBJ1-1; a weak D match, TRBD1 (6 bases). Trimming removed 2 bases from V and 4 bases from J, with 8 bases in between. Per the germline V gene, CDR1 is MNHNS and CDR2 is SASEGT. The length of the CDR3 is 13 residues. CDR3 sequence reads: CASSERGTTEAFF. The CDR3 DNA reads as TGTGCCAGCAGTGAAAGGGGGACCACTGAAGCTTTCTTT.

J is TRBJ1-5 and V is TRBV9; possible D gene TRBD1, 6 bases. The V and J ends lost 4 bases and 6 bases respectively, with 14 bases between them. Germline V CDR1 and CDR2: SGDLS, YYNGEE. This CDR3 comprises 14 residues. The CDR3 DNA reads as TGTGCCAGCAGCTATGGGGGGGGCTTTCAGCCCCAGCATTTT. Translating gives CASSYGGGFQPQHF.

This sequence joins TRBV11-2 and TRBJ1-2, with D possibly matching TRBD1 (6 bases). The V end lost 5 bases, the J end lost 3 bases, and 22 bases lay between the germline ends. Per the germline V gene, CDR1 is SGHAT and CDR2 is FQNNGV. The CDR3 has 17 residues. Here the CDR3 DNA reads TGTGCCAGCAGCCTCAGAATGGGGGGGCGTCGGTACTATGGCTACACCTTC. Its protein is CASSLRMGGRRYYGYTF.

The chain is built from TRBV13 and TRBJ2-2; 8 bases are a match to TRBD2. CDR1 PRHDT and CDR2 FYEKMQ come from the germline V gene (reference sequence). V lost 5 bases to trimming and J lost 0 bases; unmatched junction nucleotides: 2. The CDR3 spans 15 residues. The CDR3 sequence is CASSVGGANTGELFF. In DNA, the CDR3 is TGTGCCAGCAGCGTCGGGGGGGCGAACACCGGGGAGCTGTTTTTT. Together with reference TRBV13 and TRBJ2-2, the CDR3 gives the full variable domain: AAGVIQSPRHLIKEKRETATLKCYPIPRHDTVYWYQQGPGQDPQFLISFYEKMQSDKGSIPDRFSAQQFSDYHSELNMSSLELGDSALYFCASSVGGANTGELFFGEGSRLTVL.

The chain has TRBV15 and TRBJ2-3, with 8 bases aligning to TRBD1. The CDR3 has 17 residues. Germline loops: CDR1 LNHNV, CDR2 YYDKDF (reference sequence). J lost 4 bases, V lost 0 bases, and 9 bases had no gene match. The CDR3 spells CATSRDRPAGGADTQYF. CDR3 sequence (DNA): TGTGCCACCAGCAGAGATCGTCCGGCAGGGGGCGCAGATACGCAGTATTTT.

V is TRBV7-2 and J is TRBJ2-1, with 8 bases identical to TRBD2. The CDR3 totals 17 residues. J was trimmed by 2 bases and V by 5 bases; bases with no gene match: 11. Germline values: CDR1 SGHTA, CDR2 FQGNSA. This chain's CDR3 is CASSAAGAGDPYNEQFF. In nucleotides, the CDR3 is TGTGCCAGCAGCGCTGCGGGAGCGGGAGACCCCTACAATGAGCAGTTCTTC.

In nucleotides, the CDR3 is TGTGCCAGCAGGACACAGGGATTTGCTGAAGCTTTCTTT. Its protein is CASRTQGFAEAFF. The chain recombines TRBV6-5 with TRBJ1-1, with D maybe TRBD1 (6 bases). Germline-derived CDR1 and CDR2 are MNHEY and SVGAGI. V was clipped by 6 bases and J by 6 bases, with 14 bases between them. The CDR3 is 13 amino acids.

The chain joins TRBV2 to TRBJ2-3, with TRBD2 matching 8 bases. The CDR3 totals 14 residues. With V trimmed by 6 bases and J by 3 bases, 5 bases remained unmatched. Germline assignment: CDR1 SNHLY and CDR2 FYNNEI. Here the CDR3 reads CASSSGTSTDTQYF. The CDR3 DNA follows: TGTGCCAGCAGCTCTGGGACTAGTACAGATACGCAGTATTTT. The full variable domain, with the rest looked up from reference TRBV2 and TRBJ2-3, is EPEVTQTPSHQVTQMGQEVILRCVPISNHLYFYWYRQILGQKVEFLVSFYNNEISEKSEIFDDQFSVERPDGSNFTLKIRSTKLEDSAMYFCASSSGTSTDTQYFGPGTRLTVL.

This chain links TRBV19 with TRBJ2-2, with a tentative D call TRBD2 (6 bases). Germline V lookup: CDR1 LNHDA, CDR2 SQIVND (reference sequence). The CDR3 covers 15 residues. Trimming shortened V by 6 bases and J by 4 bases, and 15 bases separated the two germline ends. Here the CDR3 DNA reads TGTGCCAGTAGGGTTGGAGGGAGGAGCACCGGGGAGCTGTTTTTT. This codes for CASRVGGRSTGELFF.